A single T cell receptor beta chain is shown here with its context. Its antigen is undetermined. This CDR3 comprises 12 residues. Trimming removed 1 base at V and 8 bases at J, with 8 bases between. Sequenced by immunoSEQ multiplex PCR; TCRdb stores in-frame clones only, minus some. This table holds 120,000 to 150,000 clones, about 93% found once. The data originate from a study of T cell responses to AZD1222 COVID-19 vaccine. Whole-study results and caveats: Reportedly, nearly half the spike-specific TCRs target unmutated variant regions.

The TCR comes from an adult in good health. V is TRBV12-3 or TRBV12-4 and J is TRBJ1-2; D is undetermined. The sample in question was peripheral blood, obtained on day 0 of MenACWY control vaccination. The CDR3 loop is CASSLEVGGYTF. The CDR3 DNA reads TGTGCCAGCAGTTTAGAGGTGGGGGGCTACACCTTC.